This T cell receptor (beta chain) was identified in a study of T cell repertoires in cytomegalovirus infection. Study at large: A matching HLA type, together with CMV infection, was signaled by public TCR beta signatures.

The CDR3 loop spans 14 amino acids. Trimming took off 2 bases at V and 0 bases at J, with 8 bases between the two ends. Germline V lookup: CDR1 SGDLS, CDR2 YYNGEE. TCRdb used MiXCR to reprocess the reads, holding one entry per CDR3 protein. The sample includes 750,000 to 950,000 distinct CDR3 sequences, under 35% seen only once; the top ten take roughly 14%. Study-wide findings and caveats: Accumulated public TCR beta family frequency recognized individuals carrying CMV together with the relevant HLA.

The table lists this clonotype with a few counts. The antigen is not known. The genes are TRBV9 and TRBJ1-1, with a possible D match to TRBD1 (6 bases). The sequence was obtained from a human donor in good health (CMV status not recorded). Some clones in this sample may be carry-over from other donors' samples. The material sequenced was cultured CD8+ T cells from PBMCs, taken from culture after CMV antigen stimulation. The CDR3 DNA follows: TGTGCCAGCAGCGTCGCAGGGGTGAACACTGAAGCTTTCTTT. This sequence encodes CASSVAGVNTEAFF.